The 22 T cell receptor beta chains below come from one sample, sequenced in a study of STAT5B mutations in CD4+ large granular lymphocyte leukemia. The method was immunoSEQ multiplex PCR; TCRdb's version includes in-frame clones alone and lacks a portion of them. The top ten hold around 8.6% of the sample, which has 22,000 or so clones, 82% seen once. Sequenced: CD4+ T cells from blood buffy coats. The receptor source for this set is a human donor in good health.

CDR3 nucleotide sequence: TGTGCCAGCAGCCCCGAGGGTGGGGGCTTAAACATTCAGTACTTC. Residues: CASSPEGGGLNIQYF. The rearrangement joins TRBV28 to TRBJ2-4; TRBD1 is a possible D gene (6 bases). The V end lost 6 bases, the J end lost 6 bases, and 18 bases lay between the germline ends. The CDR3 sequence is 15 residues long. The germline gives CDR1 MDHEN, CDR2 SYDVKM.

CDR3 in amino acids: CASSWRATDTQYF. CDR3 in DNA: TGTGCCAGCAGCTGGAGGGCAACAGATACGCAGTATTTT. This sequence joins TRBV25-1 and TRBJ2-3; maybe TRBD2 (6 bases). V gave up 6 bases and J gave up 3 bases, with 10 bases separating them. Germline V gene data show CDR1 as MGHDK and CDR2 as SYGVNS. The CDR3 totals 13 residues.

The CDR3 protein is CASSLGQTNEKLFF. The CDR3 nucleotides are TGTGCCAGCAGCTTAGGACAGACTAATGAAAAACTGTTTTTT. V gene TRBV7-9 combines with J gene TRBJ1-4; D possibly corresponds to TRBD1 (5 bases). The V gene lost 1 base and the J gene lost 2 bases, with 5 bases spanning the gap. The CDR3 runs to 14 residues. The germline CDR1 and CDR2 sequences are SEHNR and FQNEAQ (reference sequence). Filled out from reference TRBV7-9 and TRBJ1-4, the complete variable domain reads DTGVSQNPRHKITKRGQNVTFRCDPISEHNRLYWYRQTLGQGPEFLTYFQNEAQLEKSRLLSDRFSAERPKGSFSTLEIQRTEQGDSAMYLCASSLGQTNEKLFFGSGTQLSVL.

V and J are TRBV5-6 and TRBJ1-2; 7 bases map to TRBD1. The trim removed 0 bases at V and 6 bases at J, leaving 2 bases unmatched. The length of the CDR3 is 13 residues. Germline CDR1 reads SGHDT; CDR2 reads YYEEEE. CDR3 DNA sequence: TGTGCCAGCAGCTTGGACAGGGGCCATGGCTACACCTTC. Its protein product is CASSLDRGHGYTF.

V and J are TRBV4-2 and TRBJ1-3, with D uncertain. Germline V gene lookup returns CDR1 LGHNA and CDR2 YNFKEQ. The CDR3 sequence is 15 residues long. V dropped 0 bases and J dropped 1 base, with 7 bases sitting between them. Here the CDR3 reads CASSQEAGSGNTIYF. CDR3 nucleotide sequence: TGTGCCAGCAGCCAAGAAGCGGGGTCTGGAAACACCATATATTTT.

V is TRBV7-9 and J is TRBJ2-5; D not certain. This CDR3 is built from 13 residues. V was clipped by 5 bases and J by 7 bases, with 14 bases between them. CDR1 is SEHNR and CDR2 is FQNEAQ in the germline V gene (reference sequence). The CDR3 DNA follows: TGTGCCAGCAGCCCCCAGGCTATAGGGACCCAGTACTTC. This sequence encodes CASSPQAIGTQYF.

The V call is TRBV18, the J call TRBJ2-2; D is unresolved. The CDR3 is made up of 16 amino acids. V lost 2 bases and J 2 bases, leaving 12 bases between the germline ends. Germline V gene sequence: CDR1 KGHSH, CDR2 LQKENI. DNA of the CDR3: TGTGCCAGCTCACCAACGCAAGGCCTAAACACCGGGGAGCTGTTTTTT. This sequence encodes CASSPTQGLNTGELFF. The entire variable domain, with the rest obtained from reference TRBV18 and TRBJ2-2, is as follows: NAGVMQNPRHLVRRRGQEARLRCSPMKGHSHVYWYRQLPEEGLKFMVYLQKENIIDESGMPKERFSAEFPKEGPSILRIQQVVRGDSAAYFCASSPTQGLNTGELFFGEGSRLTVL.

The gene calls are TRBV28 and TRBJ2-4, with TRBD2 identical over 8 bases. This CDR3 contains 14 residues. With 6 bases clipped from V and 5 bases from J, the junction kept 6 bases outside the gene matches. The germline V gene encodes CDR1 MDHEN and CDR2 SYDVKM. For the CDR3, the DNA is TGTGCCAGCAGCACTTCGGGACTAGAAAACATTCAGTACTTC. This codes for CASSTSGLENIQYF. Supplemented by reference TRBV28 and TRBJ2-4, the full variable domain reads DVKVTQSSRYLVKRTGEKVFLECVQDMDHENMFWYRQDPGLGLRLIYFSYDVKMKEKGDIPEGYSVSREKKERFSLILESASTNQTSMYLCASSTSGLENIQYFGAGTRLSVL.

This clone came up a few times. The CDR3 DNA sequence: TGCGCCAGCAGTGGGACTAGTAATTCCTACGAGCAGTACTTC. Translated: CASSGTSNSYEQYF. This chain uses TRBV10-1 with TRBJ2-7; 7 nucleotides agree with TRBD2. J was trimmed by 1 base and V by 4 bases; bases with no gene match: 4. The CDR3 extends over 14 amino acids. Looked up from germline, CDR1 is WNHNN and CDR2 is SYGVQD (reference sequence).

The rearrangement joins TRBV27 to TRBJ2-5, with no clear D. With 5 bases removed from V and 5 bases from J, the gap between germline ends came to 21 bases. The length of the CDR3 is 16 residues. CDR1 and CDR2 from the germline V gene are MNHEY and SMNVEV (reference sequence). DNA of the CDR3: TGTGCCAGCAGTGGCAAGGCCCGGGCCGTCGGCGAGACCCAGTACTTC. It yields the protein CASSGKARAVGETQYF.

This rearrangement joins TRBV5-4 to TRBJ1-1, with 8 bases aligning to TRBD1. This CDR3 spans 16 amino acids. Germline CDR1 SGHNT, CDR2 YYREEE (reference sequence). Losses at the gene ends were 4 bases for V and 4 bases for J; bases not matched to a gene: 12. The CDR3 loop reads CASSPLAGGSPTEAFF. CDR3 bases: TGTGCCAGCAGCCCCCTGGCAGGGGGCTCCCCCACTGAAGCTTTCTTT.

CDR3 nucleotide sequence: TGTGCCAGCGGGGCACTAGCGGGGGGGCAGGATACGCAGTATTTT. It yields the protein CASGALAGGQDTQYF. The chain carries TRBV2 and TRBJ2-3, with 13 bases matching TRBD2. The V gene end was trimmed by 8 bases and the J gene end by 6 bases; junction bases not matched to a gene: 8. Looked up from germline, CDR1 is SNHLY and CDR2 is FYNNEI. This CDR3 is 15 amino acids long. The full variable domain, completed using reference TRBV2 and TRBJ2-3, is EPEVTQTPSHQVTQMGQEVILRCVPISNHLYFYWYRQILGQKVEFLVSFYNNEISEKSEIFDDQFSVERPDGSNFTLKIRSTKLEDSAMYFCASGALAGGQDTQYFGPGTRLTVL.

The chain employs TRBV6-1 and TRBJ2-7, with TRBD1 matching 10 bases. V dropped 0 bases and J dropped 2; count of bases not matched to a gene: 1. Germline values: CDR1 MNHNS, CDR2 SASEGT. This CDR3 has 15 residues. CDR3 coding DNA: TGTGCCAGCAGTGAAGCGGGGACAGGGGCCTACGAGCAGTACTTC. It specifies CASSEAGTGAYEQYF.

The chain employs TRBV9 and TRBJ1-4; no definite D call. V was cut by 0 bases and J by 0 bases, with 9 bases left in between. CDR1 and CDR2 (germline): SGDLS, YYNGEE. The CDR3 loop spans 16 amino acids. CDR3 loop: CASSVGPGSTNEKLFF. The CDR3 region has the DNA TGTGCCAGCAGCGTAGGACCGGGTTCAACTAATGAAAAACTGTTTTTT.

This chain joins TRBV6-1 and TRBJ2-7; 12 nucleotides agree with TRBD2. The CDR3 loop spans 16 amino acids. The V and J ends lost 4 bases and 4 bases, in that order; junction bases with no gene match: 8. Per the germline V gene, CDR1 is MNHNS and CDR2 is SASEGT. The CDR3 DNA reads as TGTGCCAGCAGTGCCCACCTGACTAGCGGGGGTTACGAGCAGTACTTC. This translates into CASSAHLTSGGYEQYF.

The rearrangement links TRBV28 to TRBJ2-7; 7 bases match TRBD1. The V gene end was trimmed by 6 bases and the J gene end by 2 bases; junction bases not matched to a gene: 7. Germline V gene lookup returns CDR1 MDHEN and CDR2 SYDVKM. This CDR3 contains 14 residues. The CDR3 reads CASRRRDRPYEQYF. DNA of the CDR3: TGTGCCAGCAGGCGCCGGGACAGACCCTACGAGCAGTACTTC.

J is TRBJ2-3 and V is TRBV10-2, with D maybe TRBD2 (5 bases). The V end was cut by 8 bases, the J end by 6 bases, with 15 bases between. From germline, CDR1 is WSHSY and CDR2 SAAADI. This CDR3 has 13 residues. The CDR3 nucleotides read TGCGCCAGCGGCCCCGAGCGGAGGGATACGCAGTATTTT. It is translated as CASGPERRDTQYF.

This sequence joins TRBV7-6 and TRBJ2-3; no clear D gene. V was pared by 1 base and J by 0 bases, with 11 bases between. Germline V gives CDR1 SGHVS, CDR2 FNYEAQ. The CDR3 length is 16 residues. The CDR3 loop reads CASSLGPTTSTDTQYF. The CDR3 DNA reads TGTGCCAGCAGCTTAGGGCCGACGACTAGCACAGATACGCAGTATTTT.

V is TRBV11-3 and J is TRBJ2-3, with TRBD2 identical over 14 bases. The ends lost 5 bases at V and 4 bases at J; junction bases unmatched: 5. CDR1 and CDR2 from the germline V gene are SGHNT and YENEEA. This CDR3 region has 16 residues. The CDR3 region has the DNA TGTGCCAGCAGCCCGGGACTAGCGGGAGTAGCAGATACGCAGTATTTT. Translating it yields CASSPGLAGVADTQYF.

The V gene is TRBV7-8, the J gene TRBJ2-4, with 12 bases identical to TRBD1. This CDR3 has 15 residues. Germline V gives CDR1 SGHVS, CDR2 FQNEAQ. The trim removed 0 bases at V and 7 bases at J, leaving 1 base unmatched. This chain's CDR3 is CASSLAGQGANIQYF. For the CDR3, the DNA is TGTGCCAGCAGCTTAGCGGGACAGGGGGCGAACATTCAGTACTTC.

A single count supports this clone. This chain uses TRBV28 with TRBJ1-6; 7 bases line up with TRBD1. The ends lost 8 bases at V and 10 bases at J; junction bases unmatched: 8. The V gene's germline CDR1 is MDHEN and CDR2 SYDVKM. The CDR3 is 13 amino acids. In DNA form, the CDR3 reads TGTGCCAGCGGAGACAGGGTCAGCTCACCCCTCCACTTT. Its translation is CASGDRVSSPLHF.

The chain links TRBV4-1 to TRBJ2-5, with D perhaps matching TRBD1 (6 bases). Germline assignment: CDR1 MGHRA and CDR2 YSYEKL. The CDR3 runs 17 residues. V was trimmed by 1 base and J by 2 bases, leaving 17 bases between them. DNA for the CDR3: TGCGCCAGCAGCCAAGCCCCCCCTAGGGGGATTCAAGAGACCCAGTACTTC. It translates to CASSQAPPRGIQETQYF.